The 27 T cell receptor beta chains given below trace back to one sample, sequenced in a study of PD-1 blockade in classical Hodgkin lymphoma. TCRdb's copy holds only in-frame clones and misses some; the assay was immunoSEQ multiplex PCR. The data contain about 33,000 clones, around 68% of them singletons. The sample's time point: cycle 4 day 1 (C4D1), after about 6 weeks of nivolumab. Every one of the patients relapsed after autologous stem cell transplantation (brentuximab vedotin exposure was variable). The sequencing used peripheral blood mononuclear cells (PBMCs), collected before the fourth cycle of nivolumab. All receptors come from a human donor with classical Hodgkin lymphoma.

This clone appeared a single time. The V and J genes are TRBV5-4 and TRBJ2-7; D possibly uses TRBD1 or TRBD2 (5 bases each). Germline-derived CDR1 and CDR2 are SGHNT and YYREEE (reference sequence). Deletions cut 1 base from V and 3 bases from J, with 14 bases between. The CDR3 sequence is 15 residues long. The CDR3 DNA reads as TGTGCCAGCAGCTTGAAAAGGGAGCAGGGCTACGAGCAGTACTTC. It yields the protein CASSLKREQGYEQYF.

This clone was picked up one time. The rearrangement links TRBV5-1 to TRBJ1-2; TRBD1 agrees at 7 bases. V lost 1 base to trimming and J lost 3 bases; unmatched junction nucleotides: 15. This CDR3 has 18 residues. The V gene's germline CDR1 is SGHRS and CDR2 YFSETQ. The CDR3 spells CASSLSPGQPNLDYGYTF. CDR3 nucleotides: TGCGCCAGCAGCTTGTCACCGGGACAGCCTAACCTTGACTATGGCTACACCTTC.

The V gene is TRBV5-6, the J gene TRBJ1-2, with no clear D. CDR3 length: 16 residues. The V end lost 6 bases, the J end lost 6 bases, and 24 bases lay between the germline ends. The germline V gene encodes CDR1 SGHDT and CDR2 YYEEEE. CDR3 nucleotide sequence: TGTGCCAGCATCGTGGCTTTAACAGCTTCCCTACATGGCTACACCTTC. This gives the protein CASIVALTASLHGYTF.

This chain connects TRBV7-2 to TRBJ2-1; 14 nucleotides line up with TRBD2. Germline lookup yields CDR1 SGHTA and CDR2 FQGNSA. The CDR3 sequence is 18 residues long. Trimming took 2 bases from V and 2 from J; bases not matched to a gene: 5. CDR3 residues: CASSLFKGLAGAYNEQFF. CDR3 DNA sequence: TGTGCCAGCAGCTTATTCAAGGGACTAGCGGGAGCCTACAATGAGCAGTTCTTC.

The CDR3 sequence is CSVELGLAGAYEQYF. The CDR3 nucleotides are TGCAGCGTTGAACTGGGACTGGCGGGGGCCTACGAGCAGTACTTC. The chain carries TRBV29-1 and TRBJ2-7, with TRBD2 matching over 7 bases. Germline V gives CDR1 SQVTM, CDR2 ANQGSEA. The CDR3 extends over 15 amino acids. After removal of 2 bases from V and 2 bases from J, the junction contained 9 bases not matched to a gene.

This clone has just a few counts. J is TRBJ2-3 and V is TRBV6-5; D call uncertain. Germline V gene data show CDR1 as MNHEY and CDR2 as SVGAGI. The CDR3 has 15 amino acids. Between the trimmed V and J ends, which lost 1 base and 6 bases, there was a span of 14 bases. In DNA form, the CDR3 reads TGTGCCAGCAGTTACTTTGGACCTACCTCGGATACGCAGTATTTT. Residues: CASSYFGPTSDTQYF.

This clone came up once. The J gene is TRBJ1-5, the V gene TRBV4-3, with D unresolved. The germline V gene encodes CDR1 LGHNA and CDR2 YSLEER. V was trimmed by 0 bases and J by 2 bases, leaving 8 bases between them. The length of the CDR3 is 15 residues. CDR3 in amino acids: CASSQDRAGNQPQHF. In DNA, the CDR3 is TGCGCCAGCAGCCAAGATCGGGCAGGCAATCAGCCCCAGCATTTT.

J is TRBJ2-7 and V is TRBV5-6, with TRBD2 matching 10 bases. The CDR3 contains 18 residues. Germline V gene lookup returns CDR1 SGHDT and CDR2 YYEEEE. J lost 0 bases, V lost 2 bases, and 11 bases had no gene match. DNA of the CDR3: TGTGCCAGCAGCTTCCAGCAGGGACTAGCGACCGCCTCCTACGAGCAGTACTTC. Its protein is CASSFQQGLATASYEQYF. Complete variable domain (other parts from reference TRBV5-6 and TRBJ2-7): DAGVTQSPTHLIKTRGQQVTLRCSPKSGHDTVSWYQQALGQGPQFIFQYYEEEERQRGNFPDRFSGHQFPNYSSELNVNALLLGDSALYLCASSFQQGLATASYEQYFGPGTRLTVT.

The V gene is TRBV19, the J gene TRBJ2-4; no definite D call. The CDR3 has 17 amino acids. V was cut by 7 bases and J by 0 bases, with 19 bases left in between. The V gene's germline CDR1 is LNHDA and CDR2 SQIVND (reference sequence). The DNA of the CDR3 is TGTGCCAGTAAAGGCCCTCGAACTGAGCTAGCCAAAAACATTCAGTACTTC. This sequence encodes CASKGPRTELAKNIQYF.

This sequence joins TRBV13 and TRBJ2-1, with 10 bases that match TRBD2. Trimming took 4 bases from V and 9 from J; bases not matched to a gene: 6. The germline V gene encodes CDR1 PRHDT and CDR2 FYEKMQ (reference sequence). The CDR3 runs 14 residues. CDR3 sequence reads: CASSWTSGTGEQFF. The CDR3 DNA reads TGTGCCAGCAGCTGGACTAGCGGCACTGGTGAGCAGTTCTTC.

This chain joins TRBV13 and TRBJ1-2, with 9 bases lining up with TRBD1. The V segment lost 11 bases and the J segment 3 bases; nucleotides outside the gene matches: 10. CDR3 size: 14 residues. The germline V gene has CDR1 PRHDT and CDR2 FYEKMQ (reference sequence). Written as DNA, the CDR3 is TGTGCCTGCAACCGGGACAGGGCCCACTATGGCTACACCTTC. Its translation is CACNRDRAHYGYTF.

The chain is built from TRBV18 and TRBJ1-1; D perhaps matches TRBD1 (6 bases). The CDR3 runs to 13 residues. The V gene's germline CDR1 is KGHSH and CDR2 LQKENI. The ends were cut back, 2 bases at V and 8 bases at J, with 12 bases in the middle. CDR3 in amino acids: CASSPMGAEEAFF. In DNA form, the CDR3 reads TGTGCCAGCTCACCAATGGGGGCGGAGGAAGCTTTCTTT. Full variable domain (outside the CDR3, taken from reference TRBV18 and TRBJ1-1): NAGVMQNPRHLVRRRGQEARLRCSPMKGHSHVYWYRQLPEEGLKFMVYLQKENIIDESGMPKERFSAEFPKEGPSILRIQQVVRGDSAAYFCASSPMGAEEAFFGQGTRLTVV.

The chain carries TRBV4-1 and TRBJ1-5, with 8 bases matching TRBD1. The CDR3 sequence is 14 residues long. The V gene end was trimmed by 5 bases and the J gene end by 5 bases; junction bases not matched to a gene: 5. Germline V CDR1 and CDR2: MGHRA, YSYEKL. CDR3 loop: CASSTGQGDQPQHF. DNA of the CDR3: TGCGCCAGCAGCACCGGACAGGGTGATCAGCCCCAGCATTTT.

The J gene is TRBJ1-1, the V gene TRBV27; D perhaps matches TRBD1 (5 bases). The germline V gene encodes CDR1 MNHEY and CDR2 SMNVEV (reference sequence). The CDR3 runs 15 residues. V shed 1 base and J shed 0 bases, with 9 bases lying between them. The CDR3 DNA reads TGTGCCAGCAGTTTATGGACAAGTTTGAACACTGAAGCTTTCTTT. It encodes CASSLWTSLNTEAFF.

The chain joins TRBV7-2 to TRBJ2-3; TRBD2 matches at 7 bases. V lost 3 bases to trimming and J lost 3 bases; unmatched junction nucleotides: 9. Germline CDR1 SGHTA, CDR2 FQGNSA. The CDR3 contains 16 residues. The CDR3 loop reads CASSFSPGLPTDTQYF. CDR3 coding DNA: TGTGCCAGCAGCTTCTCTCCGGGACTACCAACAGATACGCAGTATTTT.

The J gene is TRBJ2-7, the V gene TRBV7-8; the D call may be TRBD1 or TRBD2 (5 bases each). Germline CDR1 reads SGHVS; CDR2 reads FQNEAQ. The CDR3 sequence is 15 residues long. V dropped 4 bases and J dropped 3 bases, with 16 bases sitting between them. The CDR3 nucleotides read TGTGCCAGCAGCTCGGACGGGGACCCCGACTACGAGCAGTACTTC. Amino acids: CASSSDGDPDYEQYF.

J is TRBJ2-5 and V is TRBV27; no definite D call. V lost 2 bases and J 11 bases, leaving 21 bases between the germline ends. CDR1 is MNHEY and CDR2 is SMNVEV in the germline V gene (reference sequence). The CDR3 totals 15 residues. This CDR3 reads CASSLHLSPGWKQYF. Written as DNA, the CDR3 is TGTGCCAGCAGTTTACACCTCTCTCCGGGCTGGAAGCAGTACTTC.

The chain is built from TRBV9 and TRBJ1-1; a weak D match, TRBD1 (6 bases). The CDR3 has 14 amino acids. V was clipped by 3 bases and J by 6 bases, with 15 bases between them. Germline-derived CDR1 and CDR2 are SGDLS and YYNGEE. The CDR3 DNA reads TGTGCCAGCAGCGGACGGGACAAGCGGTCTGAAGCTTTCTTT. It is translated as CASSGRDKRSEAFF.

This rearrangement joins TRBV6-4 to TRBJ2-2; D is ambiguous. This CDR3 contains 14 residues. V lost 4 bases and J 1 base, leaving 7 bases between the germline ends. Germline CDR1 MRHNA, CDR2 SNTAGT. CDR3 sequence: CASSAGRNTGELFF. In DNA, the CDR3 is TGTGCCAGCAGTGCGGGCAGGAACACCGGGGAGCTGTTTTTT.

As to this clone: Other DNA sequences in the sample encode the same CDR3. The J gene is TRBJ2-7, the V gene TRBV6-6; the match to TRBD2 covers 12 bases. This CDR3 comprises 16 residues. The germline V gene encodes CDR1 MNHNY and CDR2 SVGAGI (reference sequence). The ends lost 0 bases at V and 2 bases at J; junction bases unmatched: 2. The CDR3 reads CASSYSRTSGTYEQYF. The CDR3 nucleotides read TGTGCCAGCAGTTACTCGAGGACTAGCGGGACCTACGAGCAGTACTTC.

V usage is TRBV5-4 and J usage is TRBJ2-1, with D tentatively TRBD1 (6 bases). The CDR3 has 14 residues. CDR1 and CDR2 (germline): SGHNT, YYREEE (reference sequence). Trimming cost V 5 bases and J 6 bases, with 15 bases left between them. CDR3 nucleotides: TGTGCCAGCAGTCCAAGTGGGGGCTCCAATGAGCAGTTCTTC. Amino acid sequence: CASSPSGGSNEQFF.

The chain joins TRBV7-2 to TRBJ2-1, with a weak D call TRBD1 (5 bases). Germline loops: CDR1 SGHTA, CDR2 FQGNSA. The CDR3 covers 12 residues. Between the trimmed V and J ends, which lost 1 base and 9 bases, there was a span of 7 bases. The CDR3 here is CASSLGTSEQFF. Here the CDR3 DNA reads TGTGCCAGCAGCTTAGGGACAAGTGAGCAGTTCTTC.

This chain joins TRBV7-2 and TRBJ2-7, with 9 nucleotides matching TRBD1. Germline loops: CDR1 SGHTA, CDR2 FQGNSA. J gave up 4 bases and V 6 bases, and 10 bases lay outside the gene matches. This CDR3 spans 15 amino acids. The CDR3 spells CASSPPGQGLYEQYF. Written as DNA, the CDR3 is TGTGCCAGCAGTCCACCGGGACAGGGATTATACGAGCAGTACTTC.

The genes are TRBV27 and TRBJ1-2; tentatively, D is TRBD1 (6 bases). The CDR3 is 14 amino acids. V was shortened by 4 bases and J by 10 bases, with 19 bases between the two germline ends. Germline CDR1 is MNHEY and CDR2 is SMNVEV (reference sequence). This CDR3 is CASSSRTASHTYTF. DNA for the CDR3: TGTGCCAGCAGTTCCAGGACAGCCTCCCACACCTACACCTTC.

V gene TRBV6-6 combines with J gene TRBJ1-1, with D hard to call. The CDR3 extends over 13 amino acids. Deletions cut 7 bases from V and 4 bases from J, with 13 bases between. Germline CDR1 MNHNY, CDR2 SVGAGI (reference sequence). As DNA, the CDR3 is TGTGCCAGCAACGATTGGGGAGGCACTGAAGCTTTCTTT. Its translation: CASNDWGGTEAFF.

This clone has more than one count but fewer than ten. The genes are TRBV6-6 and TRBJ1-1; D unresolved. CDR1 is MNHNY and CDR2 is SVGAGI in the germline V gene (reference sequence). This CDR3 has 12 residues. Trimming took off 2 bases at V and 8 bases at J, with 9 bases between the two ends. The CDR3 sequence: CASSYGGREAFF. The DNA for the CDR3 is TGTGCCAGCAGTTACGGAGGACGAGAAGCTTTCTTT.

This clone has only a few counts. This chain connects TRBV6-5 to TRBJ1-1; D may be TRBD1 (5 bases). V was pared by 5 bases and J by 10 bases, with 11 bases between. The CDR3 is 11 amino acids. The germline CDR1 and CDR2 sequences are MNHEY and SVGAGI. CDR3 in amino acids: CASSAGDRAFF. CDR3 nucleotide sequence: TGTGCCAGCAGTGCAGGAGACAGAGCTTTCTTT.